The TCR beta chain described here comes from a study of shared clonotypes between healthy human individuals. Study outcomes and limitations: Non-shared clonotypes displayed generation probabilities falling below those of clonotypes present in all four donors. Investigators expected sequencing depth to affect clonotype sharing among donors.

About this clone itself: Antigen: not known.

In germline, CDR1 is LNHDA, CDR2 SQIVND (reference sequence). V was clipped by 6 bases and J by 5 bases, with 19 bases between them. This CDR3 is 15 amino acids long. Each donor was a Caucasian adult residing in Nashville, Tennessee. How the authors handled the data: There were no quality scores in the junction-only immunoSEQ sequences, so filtering differed. The data were produced by immunoSEQ multiplex PCR, yet TCRdb's version contains in-frame clones alone and is incomplete. The V and J calls and clone size were taken over from that table, and D and trimming were inferred from the DNA. The data show 550,000 to 800,000 clones, roughly 70% seen once.

The V and J genes are TRBV19 and TRBJ1-2, with a tentative D call TRBD1 (6 bases). The sequence came from a woman aged 25 to 45 in good health. The sample was memory CD4+ T cells sorted from blood. Subset defined: CD45RA-negative fraction. This CDR3 is CASRPGAGAWYGYTF. The CDR3 DNA follows: TGTGCCAGTAGACCTGGCGCGGGGGCATGGTATGGCTACACCTTC.